Listed below are T cell receptor beta chains from one sample, sequenced in a study of cytomegalovirus exposure and HLA in healthy donors. Measured with immunoSEQ multiplex PCR; TCRdb has only the in-frame clones, and not every one. The sample holds approximately 140,000 clones, about 78% seen once. The sequenced sample consisted of PBMCs. The receptors derive from a man in his late teens or twenties in good health and CMV-seronegative. Each CDR3 is given with its conserved first and last residue. A D gene is named only where the DNA matches it firmly. The size entry is marked missing in some rows and otherwise reads once, few, many or a size class.

d_call j_call clone_size v_call cdr3_aa cdr3_nt
TRBD1 TRBJ2-3 . TRBV27 CASSLLITGEVTDTQYF TGTGCCAGCAGTTTATTAATTACAGGGGAAGTCACAGATACGCAGTATTTT
. TRBJ1-4 . TRBV30 CAWSSLRGRATNEKLFF TGTGCCTGGAGTTCACTCAGGGGACGTGCAACTAATGAAAAACTGTTTTTT
TRBD2 TRBJ2-3 . TRBV5-1 CASSLADGLAVPSTDTQYF TGCGCCAGCAGCTTGGCTGACGGACTAGCGGTTCCTAGCACAGATACGCAGTATTTT
. TRBJ1-1 . TRBV27 CASSIGGMNTEAFF TGTGCCAGCAGTATAGGGGGAATGAACACTGAAGCTTTCTTT
TRBD2 TRBJ2-1 . TRBV5-1 CASSLDLAGSYNEQFF TGCGCCAGCAGCTTGGACCTAGCGGGTAGTTACAATGAGCAGTTCTTC
TRBD1 TRBJ2-2 . TRBV19 CASSIPGGTGELFF TGTGCCAGTAGTATACCAGGGGGCACCGGGGAGCTGTTTTTT
. TRBJ1-1 . TRBV10-2 CASSSQGGNTEAFF TGCGCCAGCAGTAGCCAGGGAGGAAACACTGAAGCTTTCTTT
TRBD2 TRBJ2-7 . TRBV7-2 CASSRPTSSPYEQYF TGTGCCAGCAGCCGTCCGACTAGCTCTCCCTACGAGCAGTACTTC
TRBD1 TRBJ2-5 . TRBV7-2 CASSRSGQQETQYF TGTGCCAGCAGCCGTTCGGGACAGCAAGAGACCCAGTACTTC
TRBD1 TRBJ2-2 . TRBV6-5 CASSSDRVSTGELFF TGTGCCAGCAGCTCCGACAGGGTGTCCACCGGGGAGCTGTTTTTT
. TRBJ2-7 . TRBV7-9 CASSPVGSYEQYF TGTGCCAGCAGCCCCGTCGGGTCTTACGAGCAGTACTTC
TRBD1 TRBJ1-4 . TRBV23-1 CASSRGQGDEKLFF TGCGCCAGCAGTCGGGGACAGGGAGATGAAAAACTGTTTTTT
TRBD2 TRBJ2-3 once TRBV9 CASSALSGGASDTQYF TGTGCCAGCAGCGCCCTTAGCGGGGGGGCCTCAGATACGCAGTATTTT
TRBD1 TRBJ2-7 few TRBV9 CASSGSQGAGYEQYF TGTGCCAGCAGCGGATCACAGGGGGCGGGCTACGAGCAGTACTTC
. TRBJ2-1 . TRBV7-3 CASSPARAAGNEQFF TGTGCCAGCAGCCCAGCGAGGGCCGCTGGTAATGAGCAGTTCTTC
TRBD1 TRBJ2-2 few TRBV19 CASSKGQGTTGELFF TGTGCCAGTAGTAAGGGACAGGGAACCACCGGGGAGCTGTTTTTT
. TRBJ2-2 . TRBV11-3 CASREETGELFF TGTGCCAGCAGGGAGGAAACCGGGGAGCTGTTTTTT
TRBD2 TRBJ2-2 . TRBV9 CASSPKLAGGAPGLFF TGTGCCAGCAGCCCCAAGCTAGCGGGGGGGGCACCTGGGCTGTTTTTT
TRBD1 TRBJ1-1 . TRBV7-3 CASSFGQANTEAFF TGTGCCAGCAGCTTCGGACAGGCGAACACTGAAGCTTTCTTT
. TRBJ2-7 . TRBV6-5 CASKSGRGSYEQYF TGTGCCAGCAAAAGCGGCAGGGGTTCCTACGAGCAGTACTTC
. TRBJ2-5 . TRBV5-8 CASSLSLETQYF TGTGCCAGCAGCTTGTCATTAGAGACCCAGTACTTC
. TRBJ1-6 . TRBV21-1 CASRGQGGPLHF TGTGCCAGCAGGGGACAGGGCGGACCCCTCCACTTT
. TRBJ1-2 . TRBV19 CASSTDTNYGYTF TGTGCCAGTAGTACGGACACAAACTATGGCTACACCTTC
. TRBJ1-5 once TRBV6-1 CASNSRPLTPQHF TGTGCCAGCAACAGCCGCCCCTTGACGCCCCAGCATTTT
. TRBJ1-4 once TRBV5-1 CASSQVPGVNEKLFF TGCGCCAGCAGCCAAGTACCGGGAGTAAATGAAAAACTGTTTTTT
TRBD2 TRBJ2-3 . TRBV2 CASWSGGLADTQYF TGTGCCAGCTGGAGCGGGGGGTTGGCAGATACGCAGTATTTT
. TRBJ1-1 . TRBV7-9 CASSQNTEAFF TGTGCCAGCAGCCAGAACACTGAAGCTTTCTTT
TRBD1 TRBJ1-2 . TRBV5-1 CASSLEGQGVGYTF TGCGCCAGCAGCTTGGAGGGACAGGGGGTCGGCTACACCTTC
TRBD1 TRBJ2-7 . TRBV7-9 CASSSQGAPVSYEQYF TGTGCCAGCAGCTCCCAGGGGGCTCCCGTCTCCTACGAGCAGTACTTC
. TRBJ1-4 . TRBV10-3 CAISPRETNEKLFF TGTGCCATCAGCCCCCGGGAGACTAATGAAAAACTGTTTTTT
. TRBJ2-3 . TRBV5-1 CASSRGTDTQYF TGCGCCAGCAGCCGAGGGACAGATACGCAGTATTTT
. TRBJ2-7 few TRBV5-6 CASSLDPFSGEQYF TGTGCCAGCAGCCTGGACCCGTTTAGTGGCGAGCAGTACTTC
TRBD1 TRBJ1-6 few TRBV4-2 CASSQEGQGNSPLHF TGTGCCAGCAGCCAAGAAGGACAGGGTAATTCACCCCTCCACTTT
TRBD1 TRBJ1-1 . TRBV12-5 CASGSDRVKRNTEAFF TGTGCTAGTGGCTCGGACAGGGTAAAGAGAAACACTGAAGCTTTCTTT
TRBD1 TRBJ1-2 once TRBV11-1 CASSAWTGGDANYGYTF TGTGCCAGCAGCGCATGGACAGGGGGTGACGCTAACTATGGCTACACCTTC
TRBD1 TRBJ1-2 . TRBV10-2 CASSESAGGAFSGYTF TGCGCCAGCAGTGAGTCGGCAGGGGGCGCGTTTAGTGGCTACACCTTC
TRBD1 TRBJ1-2 . TRBV19 CASSAGQARTLGYTF TGTGCCAGTAGTGCCGGACAGGCGCGAACACTTGGCTACACCTTC
TRBD1 TRBJ2-7 few TRBV29-1 CSVGTGTYEQYF TGCAGCGTGGGGACAGGGACCTACGAGCAGTACTTC
. TRBJ2-3 . TRBV7-9 CASSAQGVDTDTQYF TGTGCCAGCAGCGCCCAAGGAGTTGATACAGATACGCAGTATTTT
. TRBJ2-1 . TRBV4-1 CASSQDENNEQFF TGCGCCAGCAGCCAAGATGAGAACAATGAGCAGTTCTTC
TRBD1 TRBJ2-7 . TRBV5-1 CASSLASSGTGEYF TGCGCCAGCAGCTTGGCCTCTTCCGGGACAGGGGAGTACTTC